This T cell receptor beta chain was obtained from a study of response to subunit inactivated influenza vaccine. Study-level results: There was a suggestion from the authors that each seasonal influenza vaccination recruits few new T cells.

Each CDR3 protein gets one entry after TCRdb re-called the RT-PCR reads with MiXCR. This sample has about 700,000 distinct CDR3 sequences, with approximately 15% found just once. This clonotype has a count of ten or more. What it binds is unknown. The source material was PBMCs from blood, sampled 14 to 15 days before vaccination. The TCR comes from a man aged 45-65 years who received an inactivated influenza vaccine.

DNA of the CDR3: TGCGCCAGCAGCCTCCGGCTAGCGGGAACCAATGAGCAGTTCTTC. Encoded protein: CASSLRLAGTNEQFF. The gene calls are TRBV4-1 and TRBJ2-1; 9 bases fit TRBD2. The CDR3 is made up of 15 amino acids. J lost 6 bases, V lost 4 bases, and 7 bases had no gene match. The germline CDR1 and CDR2 sequences are MGHRA and YSYEKL.